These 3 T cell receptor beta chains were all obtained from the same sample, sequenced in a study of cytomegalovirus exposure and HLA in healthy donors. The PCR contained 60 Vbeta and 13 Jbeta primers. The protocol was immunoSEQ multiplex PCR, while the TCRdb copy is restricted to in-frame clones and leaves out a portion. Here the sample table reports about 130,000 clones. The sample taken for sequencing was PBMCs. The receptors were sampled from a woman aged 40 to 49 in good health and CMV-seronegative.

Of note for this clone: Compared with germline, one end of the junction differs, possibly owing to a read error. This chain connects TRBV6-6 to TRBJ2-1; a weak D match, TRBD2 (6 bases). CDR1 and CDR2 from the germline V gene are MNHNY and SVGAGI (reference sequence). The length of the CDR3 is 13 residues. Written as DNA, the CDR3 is TGTGCCAGCACAAAGGAGGGTAAGGGACCCTACGTCTTC. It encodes CASTKEGKGPYVF.

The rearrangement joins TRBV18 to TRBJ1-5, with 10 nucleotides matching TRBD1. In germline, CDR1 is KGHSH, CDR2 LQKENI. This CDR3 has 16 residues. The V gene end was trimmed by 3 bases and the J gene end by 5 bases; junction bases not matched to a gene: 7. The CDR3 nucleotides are TGTGCCAGCTCACCCCGGGACAGGGGCGCGTATCAGCCCCAGCATTTT. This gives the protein CASSPRDRGAYQPQHF.

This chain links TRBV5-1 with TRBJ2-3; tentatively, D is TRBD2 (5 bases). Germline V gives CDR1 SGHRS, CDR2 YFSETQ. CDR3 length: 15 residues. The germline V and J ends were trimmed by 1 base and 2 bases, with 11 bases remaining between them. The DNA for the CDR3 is TGCGCCAGCAGCTTGCGAACGGACTTCACAGATACGCAGTATTTT. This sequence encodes CASSLRTDFTDTQYF.